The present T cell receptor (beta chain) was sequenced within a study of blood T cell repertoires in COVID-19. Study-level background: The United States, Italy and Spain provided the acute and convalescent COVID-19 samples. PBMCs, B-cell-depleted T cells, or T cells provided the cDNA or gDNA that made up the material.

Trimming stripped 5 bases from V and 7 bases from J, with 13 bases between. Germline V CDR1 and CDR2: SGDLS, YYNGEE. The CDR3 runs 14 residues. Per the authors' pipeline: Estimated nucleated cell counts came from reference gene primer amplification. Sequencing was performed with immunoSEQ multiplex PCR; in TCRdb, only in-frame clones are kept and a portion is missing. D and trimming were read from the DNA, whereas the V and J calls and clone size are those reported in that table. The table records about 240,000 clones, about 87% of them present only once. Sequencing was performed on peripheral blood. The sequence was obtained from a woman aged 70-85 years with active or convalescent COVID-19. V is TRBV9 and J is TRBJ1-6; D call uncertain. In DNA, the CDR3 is TGTGCCAGCAGTCCTAAGCGGGGAAATTCACCCCTCCACTTT. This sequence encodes CASSPKRGNSPLHF.